The source of this TCR beta chain is a study of blood T cells in healthy people across ages (dated by TCRdb to the mid-2010s). At the level of the whole study: In model experiments, template switching captured about one uniquely barcoded TCR beta cDNA molecule for every two T cells. The study measured age-related changes in TCR beta repertoire diversity using deep sequencing normalized with unique cDNA molecular identifiers. Four age groups were formed from the donors: young (average around 15 years), middle-aged (approximately 41), aged (under 70) and long-lived (less than 85). Using the same blood draw, the study looked at two additional independent replicas of 1 million unique cDNA reads for two donors, one aged 18 to 29 and the other aged 80 or older.

Remarks on this clonotype: Its antigen is currently not known. No quality values exist for individual bases; no much larger clone is one base distant.

V is pared back by 5 bases and J by 1 base, with 8 bases lying between the germline termini. From its cysteine to its phenylalanine, the CDR3 spans 13 amino acids. CDR3 DNA is the only sequence kept; it has 39 bases, read in frame from the first base. Per the germline V gene, MDHEN is the CDR1 and SYDVKM is the CDR2. Donors were under 40 systemically healthy Caucasian individuals from Russia aged roughly 6 to 90 years. Around 9.8 milliliters of peripheral blood were collected from each donor into EDTA-treated Vacutainer tubes. Ficoll-Paque density-gradient centrifugation was used to isolate PBMCs, with at least 7 million per sample. Trizol reagent was used to extract total RNA from PBMCs, with at least 5.5 micrograms per sample. For every donor, flow cytometry on a PBMC aliquot measured the percentage of naive CD45RAhigh/CD27high T cells. The paper as a whole reports these results and caveats: Because donor CMV infection status was unknown, age-related changes in expanded clonotypes were potentially confounded. As age increased, observed TCR beta diversity per million T cells dropped in a roughly linear way, and a significant reduction was already evident by age around 41. Compared with the aged group, more naive CD4+ T cells, fewer expanded clones and increased TCR diversity were shown by the long-lived group, suggesting age selection. Since profiling was done on bulk unsorted PBMCs, naive and antigen-experienced compartments could not be conclusively compared. Observed TCR beta diversity correlated strongly with the percentage of naive T cells measured by flow cytometry. Estimates of total diversity from one million sequenced T cells were regarded as lower bounds and underestimates.

Libraries came from 5' RACE. The sequencer was an Illumina HiSeq 2500. A second about 6 to 11 cycle PCR used a sample-barcoded 5' primer and a J-beta primer mix. A template-switch 5' adaptor carrying 12 random nucleotides introduced a unique molecular identifier onto each TCR beta cDNA molecule. Each sample yielded at least 3 million CDR3-containing paired-end reads. First-strand cDNA synthesis was performed from all RNA using the Mint cDNA synthesis kit, with priming by a TRBC-specific oligonucleotide. Following uracil-DNA glycosylase treatment, a first 18-cycle PCR with universal primers M1SS and BC2_uni_R was performed on all cDNA. The published analysis was carried out like this. Normalization of each sample was performed by random selection of 1 million high-quality reads, each carrying a distinct molecular identifier. Reads with shared molecular identifiers were discarded instead of being binned into consensus sequences. MiTCR, run with a Q25 quality threshold and the strictest error-elimination algorithm, handled CDR3 identification, clonotype clustering and error correction. A nonparametric unseen species model with Euler transformation was used to estimate a lower bound on total TCR beta diversity. Clones were called with MiXCR by TCRdb after fastp trimmed the public reads at Q25, and only in-frame beta chains were retained. Rows merge per CDR3 protein into single entries with the most common DNA and genes. TCRdb's processing, not the authors' own work, is the source of the V and J calls. The sample records around 700,000 distinct CDR3 sequences, just under 25% of which are singletons. 9.4% of the sample is in the top ten clones.

These data also formed part of another study, on T cells of mothers and their children. As that second paper reports: The donors were nine systemically healthy Caucasian individuals, made up of three mothers and their six children. cDNA synthesis consumed the entire amount of extracted RNA, loaded at around 1.5 ug RNA in each 15 ul reaction. Sample barcodes and 2-4 random nucleotides were added via the M1S primer in the second PCR. Over 9.5 million TCR beta CDR3 reads were obtained for each mother, and 2.5 million to 3 million reads were obtained for each child. TCR recombination output is similarly shaped by thymic selection in related and unrelated pairs, with a minor effect exerted by inherited differences. Related mother-child pairs always showed normalized repertoire overlap that was slightly higher than in unrelated mother-child pairs, though the difference was never significant. Persistent microchimeric T cell clones were not detected, at a sensitivity of about 100 clones per million clonotypes. In the study, deep NGS was used to compare the TCR beta repertoires of mothers and children, and features distinguishing related mother-child pairs from unrelated individuals were sought. Mothers averaged about 40 +/- 4 years of age and children averaged roughly 12 +/- 4 years. After adapters were ligated using NEBNext reagents, the libraries underwent 100+100 nt paired-end sequencing on an Illumina HiSeq 2000. To prevent cross-contamination, the mother and child libraries were prepared one month apart and sequenced in separate runs. Between roughly 500,000 and 2,300,000 distinct TCR beta clonotypes were identified per donor. Naive TCR beta clonotypes were estimated from low-frequency clonotypes matched to each donor's FACS-determined naive share, without sorting.

The sample consisted of blood. The receptor was derived from a boy younger than 18 in good health. The chain uses TRBV28 and TRBJ1-1, with TRBD1 as a weak D call on 5 bases. The encoded CDR3 is CASSDSWNTEAFF. The DNA reads as follows: TGTGCCAGCAGTGACAGCTGGAACACTGAAGCTTTCTTT.